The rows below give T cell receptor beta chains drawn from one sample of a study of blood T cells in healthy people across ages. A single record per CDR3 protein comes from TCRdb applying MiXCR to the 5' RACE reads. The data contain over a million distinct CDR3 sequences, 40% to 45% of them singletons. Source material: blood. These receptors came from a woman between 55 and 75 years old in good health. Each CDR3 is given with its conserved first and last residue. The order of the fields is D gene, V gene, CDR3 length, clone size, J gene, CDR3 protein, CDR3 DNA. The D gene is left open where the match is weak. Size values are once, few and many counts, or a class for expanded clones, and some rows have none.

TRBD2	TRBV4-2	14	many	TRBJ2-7	CASSQLAGVYEQYF	TGTGCCAGCAGCCAACTAGCGGGAGTCTACGAGCAGTACTTC
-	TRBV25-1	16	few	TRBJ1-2	CASSESKAGLYYGYTF	TGTGCCAGCAGTGAATCTAAGGCAGGGTTGTACTATGGCTACACCTTC
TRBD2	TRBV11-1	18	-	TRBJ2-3	CASSLLIRTSGIIDTQYF	TGTGCCAGCAGCTTACTAATTCGGACTAGCGGGATTATAGATACGCAGTATTTT
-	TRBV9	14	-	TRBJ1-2	CASSPRGPGYGYTF	TGTGCCAGCAGCCCCCGAGGGCCTGGCTATGGCTACACCTTC
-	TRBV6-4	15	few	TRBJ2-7	CASTNPGHIVYEQYF	TGTGCCAGCACTAACCCGGGACACATAGTCTACGAGCAGTACTTC
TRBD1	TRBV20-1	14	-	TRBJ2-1	CSATHRLGGGEQFF	TGCAGTGCTACCCACCGGTTAGGGGGCGGCGAGCAGTTCTTC
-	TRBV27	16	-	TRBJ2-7	CASSPQGGWGDHEQYF	TGTGCCAGCAGTCCCCAGGGCGGGTGGGGAGACCACGAGCAGTACTTC
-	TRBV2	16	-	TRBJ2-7	CASSEAGLAFAYEQYF	TGTGCCAGCAGTGAAGCGGGCCTAGCCTTCGCCTACGAGCAGTACTTC
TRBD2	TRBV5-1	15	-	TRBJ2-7	CASRPGLGIVYEQYF	TGCGCCAGCAGGCCGGGACTAGGTATTGTCTACGAGCAGTACTTC
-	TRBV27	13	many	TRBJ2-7	CASSFTGDYEQYF	TGTGCCAGCAGTTTCACAGGAGACTACGAGCAGTACTTC
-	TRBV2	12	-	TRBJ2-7	CASTDSAYEQYF	TGTGCCAGCACTGATAGCGCCTACGAGCAGTACTTC
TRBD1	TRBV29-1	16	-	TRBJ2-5	CSVARRHRGTQETQYF	TGCAGCGTTGCCCGCAGGCACAGGGGGACCCAAGAGACCCAGTACTTC
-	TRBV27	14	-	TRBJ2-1	CASSFDLGVNEQFF	TGTGCCAGCAGTTTTGACCTCGGTGTCAATGAGCAGTTCTTC
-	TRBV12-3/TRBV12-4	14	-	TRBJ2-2	CASSFGGTPGELFF	TGTGCCAGCAGTTTTGGTGGAACGCCCGGGGAGCTGTTTTTT
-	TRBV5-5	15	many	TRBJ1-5	CASSLVGGSNQPQHF	TGTGCCAGCAGCTTGGTGGGAGGTAGCAATCAGCCCCAGCATTTT
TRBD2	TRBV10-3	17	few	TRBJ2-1	CAISESITSGRANEQFF	TGTGCCATCAGTGAGTCGATTACTAGCGGGAGAGCTAATGAGCAGTTCTTC
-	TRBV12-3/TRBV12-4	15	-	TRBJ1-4	CASSKKGVRGEKLFF	TGTGCCAGCAGTAAAAAAGGGGTGAGAGGAGAAAAACTGTTTTTT
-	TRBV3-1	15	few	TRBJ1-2	CASSHNTVLNYGYTF	TGTGCCAGCAGCCATAACACTGTCCTGAACTATGGCTACACCTTC
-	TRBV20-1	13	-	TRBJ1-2	CSARDWGAEGYTF	TGCAGTGCTAGAGATTGGGGGGCTGAGGGCTACACCTTC
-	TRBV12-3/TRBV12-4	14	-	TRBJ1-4	CASRTDRENEELFF	TGTGCCAGCAGGACCGACAGAGAAAATGAAGAACTGTTTTTT
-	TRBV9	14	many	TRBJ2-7	CASSVEVSPYEQYF	TGTGCCAGCAGCGTAGAGGTCAGTCCCTACGAGCAGTACTTC
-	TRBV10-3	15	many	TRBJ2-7	CAISESGTSSYEQYF	TGTGCCATCAGTGAGTCCGGTACAAGCTCCTACGAGCAGTACTTC
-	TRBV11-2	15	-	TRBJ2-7	CASSFRGEGDYEQYF	TGTGCCAGCAGCTTTCGGGGAGAGGGAGACTACGAGCAGTACTTC